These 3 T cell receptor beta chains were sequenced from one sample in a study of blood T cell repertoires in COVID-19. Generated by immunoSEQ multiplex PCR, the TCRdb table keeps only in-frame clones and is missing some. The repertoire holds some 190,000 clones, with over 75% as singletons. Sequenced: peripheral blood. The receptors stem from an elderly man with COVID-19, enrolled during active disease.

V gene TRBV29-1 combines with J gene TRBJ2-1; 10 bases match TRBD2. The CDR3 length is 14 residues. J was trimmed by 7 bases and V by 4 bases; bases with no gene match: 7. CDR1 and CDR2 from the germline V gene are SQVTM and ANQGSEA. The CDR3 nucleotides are TGCAGCGTTGCGAAAGCGGGGGGGCGGAATGAGCAGTTCTTC. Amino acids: CSVAKAGGRNEQFF.

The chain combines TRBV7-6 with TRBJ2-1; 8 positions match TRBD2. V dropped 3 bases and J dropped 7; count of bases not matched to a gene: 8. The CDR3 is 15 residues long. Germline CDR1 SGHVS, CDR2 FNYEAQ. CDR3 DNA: TGTGCCAGCAGCTTGAGGGCGGGGGGTCTGAATGAGCAGTTCTTC. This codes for CASSLRAGGLNEQFF.

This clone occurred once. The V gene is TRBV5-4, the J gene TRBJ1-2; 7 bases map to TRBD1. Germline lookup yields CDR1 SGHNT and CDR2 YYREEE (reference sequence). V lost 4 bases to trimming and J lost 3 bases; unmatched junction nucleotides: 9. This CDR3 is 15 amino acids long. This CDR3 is CASSPAGQGDYGYTF. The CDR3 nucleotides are TGTGCCAGCAGCCCGGCCGGGCAGGGGGACTATGGCTACACCTTC.